The clone carrying this TCR beta chain is a singleton in its sample. The CDR3 totals 13 residues. The sample is drawn from a study of CD8 T cells in Susac syndrome. RNA in amounts of roughly 0.5 to 1 ug was reverse transcribed with random hexamers. TCR beta CDR3 was amplified by immunoSEQ covering 54 Vbeta and 13 Jbeta. TCRdb reanalysed the immunoSEQ multiplex PCR reads using MiXCR and keeps one entry per CDR3 protein. The sample lists just over 80,000 distinct CDR3 sequences; around 94% were seen once. The sequenced material came from CD8+ T cells from PBMCs. The V and J genes are TRBV21-1 and TRBJ2-3. TRBV21-1 is listed as a pseudogene. The sequence derives from a human donor in good health. This CDR3 is CASSKVYTDTQYF. CDR3 sequence (DNA): TGTGCCAGCAGCAAAGTATACACAGATACGCAGTATTTT.